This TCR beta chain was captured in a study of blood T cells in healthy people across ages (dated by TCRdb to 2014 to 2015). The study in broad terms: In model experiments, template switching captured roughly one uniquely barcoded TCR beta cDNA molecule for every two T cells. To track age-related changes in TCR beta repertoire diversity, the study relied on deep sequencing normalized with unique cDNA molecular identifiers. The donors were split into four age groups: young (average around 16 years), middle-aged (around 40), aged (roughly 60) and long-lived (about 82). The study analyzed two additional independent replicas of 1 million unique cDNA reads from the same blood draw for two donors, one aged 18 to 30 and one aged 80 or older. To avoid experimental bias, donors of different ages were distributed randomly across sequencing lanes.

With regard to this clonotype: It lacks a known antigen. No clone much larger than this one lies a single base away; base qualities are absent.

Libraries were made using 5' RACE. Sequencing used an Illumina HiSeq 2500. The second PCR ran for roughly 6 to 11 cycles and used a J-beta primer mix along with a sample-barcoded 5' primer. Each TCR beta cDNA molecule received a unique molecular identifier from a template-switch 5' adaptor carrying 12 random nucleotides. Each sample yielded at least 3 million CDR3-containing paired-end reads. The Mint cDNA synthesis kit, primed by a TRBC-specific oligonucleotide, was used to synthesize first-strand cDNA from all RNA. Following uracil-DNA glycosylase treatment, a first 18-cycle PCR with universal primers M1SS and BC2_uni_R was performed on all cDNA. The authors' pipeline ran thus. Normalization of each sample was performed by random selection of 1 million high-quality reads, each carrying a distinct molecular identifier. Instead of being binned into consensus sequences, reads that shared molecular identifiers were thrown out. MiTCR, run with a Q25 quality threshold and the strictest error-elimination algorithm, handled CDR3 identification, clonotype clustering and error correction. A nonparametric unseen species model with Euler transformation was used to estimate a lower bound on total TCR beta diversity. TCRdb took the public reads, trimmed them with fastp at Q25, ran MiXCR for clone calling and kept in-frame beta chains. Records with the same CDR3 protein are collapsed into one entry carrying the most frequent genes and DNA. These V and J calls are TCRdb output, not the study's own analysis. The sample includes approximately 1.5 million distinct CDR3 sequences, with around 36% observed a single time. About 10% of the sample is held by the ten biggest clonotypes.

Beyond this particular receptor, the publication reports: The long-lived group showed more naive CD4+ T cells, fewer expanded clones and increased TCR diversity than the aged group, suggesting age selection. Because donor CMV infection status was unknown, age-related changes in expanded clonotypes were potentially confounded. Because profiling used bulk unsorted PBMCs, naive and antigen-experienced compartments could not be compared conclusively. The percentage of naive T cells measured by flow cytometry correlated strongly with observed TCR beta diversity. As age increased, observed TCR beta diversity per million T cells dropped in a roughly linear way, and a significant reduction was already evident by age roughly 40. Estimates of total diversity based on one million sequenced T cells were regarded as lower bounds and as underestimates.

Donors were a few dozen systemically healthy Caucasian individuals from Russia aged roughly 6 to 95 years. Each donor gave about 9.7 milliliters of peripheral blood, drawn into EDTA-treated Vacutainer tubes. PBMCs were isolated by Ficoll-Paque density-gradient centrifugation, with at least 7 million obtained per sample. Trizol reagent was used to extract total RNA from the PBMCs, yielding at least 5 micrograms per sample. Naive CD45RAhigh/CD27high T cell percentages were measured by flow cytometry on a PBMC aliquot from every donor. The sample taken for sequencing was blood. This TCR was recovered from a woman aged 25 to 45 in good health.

Read as DNA, the sequence is TGCAGTGCTAGAGTTGCGGGGGCCCTTTACAATGAGCAGTTCTTC. Its amino acids are CSARVAGALYNEQFF. This receptor chain uses TRBV20-1 and TRBJ2-1; the D segment could be TRBD2, given 7 matching bases. Including cysteine and phenylalanine, the CDR3 has 15 amino acids. Only the CDR3 DNA is retained, 45 bases long and in frame from the first base. V is cut by 1 base and J by 4 bases, and the space between the germline ends is 14 bases. According to the germline V gene (reference sequence), CDR1 reads DFQATT and CDR2 reads SNEGSKA.